This TCR beta chain was captured by sequencing in a study of T cells in women clearing cervical HPV infection. About the study: Controls gave blood once infection was undetectable; cases at lesion identification.

As concerns this clone: Its antigen is unknown. The missing CDR3 end, 3 residues past where the read stops, is filled in from the germline J gene.

Points from the study as a whole: Cases carried less TRBV6-7 than controls: roughly 0.11% versus 0.16%. It is unknown whether associations predate infection; no effector/memory or HPV-specific sorting.

Clones were sequenced by immunoSEQ multiplex PCR, and TCRdb holds only the in-frame ones, with some missing. The sample totals tens of thousands of clones. After removal of 4 bases from V and 2 bases from J, the junction contained 7 bases not matched to a gene. The CDR3 has 16 amino acids. Germline V gene data show CDR1 as SGHRS and CDR2 as YFSETQ. This receptor was identified in a woman between 18 and 70 years old with a cervical HPV16 infection that either progressed to CIN3+ or cleared (not recorded which). The sample comprised blood buffy coat. The chain is built from TRBV5-1 and TRBJ1-4; 8 nucleotides agree with TRBD1. Partial CDR3 DNA: TGCGCCAGCAGCGGGCAGGGGGCTACGACTAATGAAAAA. It yields the protein CASSGQGATTNEK. The full CDR3 sequence reads CASSGQGATTNEKLFF.